Following are 20 T cell receptor beta chains from one sample sequenced in a study of blood T cell repertoires in COVID-19. The protocol was immunoSEQ multiplex PCR, while the TCRdb copy is restricted to in-frame clones and leaves out a portion. Among about 360,000 clones listed, less than 90% were seen once. The sequenced material came from peripheral blood. The receptors shown here come from a woman in her fifties or sixties with COVID-19, enrolled during active disease.

V gene TRBV9 combines with J gene TRBJ2-1; D possibly corresponds to TRBD1 (7 bases). The CDR3 covers 15 residues. With 0 bases removed from V and 4 bases from J, the gap between germline ends came to 11 bases. Germline lookup yields CDR1 SGDLS and CDR2 YYNGEE. Here the CDR3 DNA reads TGTGCCAGCAGCGTAGTGCCAGGGGGGTACAATGAGCAGTTCTTC. It is translated as CASSVVPGGYNEQFF.

This chain uses TRBV7-8 with TRBJ2-5, with 11 nucleotides matching TRBD2. V lost 1 base to trimming and J lost 5 bases; unmatched junction nucleotides: 3. Germline-derived CDR1 and CDR2 are SGHVS and FQNEAQ. The CDR3 extends over 15 amino acids. CDR3 sequence (DNA): TGTGCCAGCAGCTTAGTTCCTAGCGGGGGGGAGACCCAGTACTTC. It codes for CASSLVPSGGETQYF.

The chain is built from TRBV5-1 and TRBJ1-2, with TRBD1 identical over 8 bases. CDR3 length: 15 residues. Per germline, CDR1 SGHRS and CDR2 YFSETQ. Unmatched junction bases numbered 11, after V lost 4 bases and J lost 6 bases. This CDR3 is CASSLWTGLDDGYTF. For the CDR3, the DNA is TGCGCCAGCAGCCTTTGGACAGGGCTAGACGATGGCTACACCTTC.

The chain couples TRBV10-3 to TRBJ2-3; 7 nucleotides align to TRBD2. The CDR3 spans 15 residues. CDR1 is ENHRY, CDR2 SYGVKD, per germline. V gave up 1 base and J gave up 2 bases; unmatched junction bases: 3. The DNA for the CDR3 is TGTGCCATCAGTGAGTACCGGGGGGACACAGATACGCAGTATTTT. It specifies CAISEYRGDTDTQYF.

The chain uses TRBV9 and TRBJ2-5, with TRBD1 as a possible D gene (5 bases). Looked up from germline, CDR1 is SGDLS and CDR2 is YYNGEE. The CDR3 spans 16 residues. V was pared by 0 bases and J by 1 base, with 13 bases between. CDR3 DNA sequence: TGTGCCAGCAGCGTAGGGGAAGGGGCACCCCAAGAGACCCAGTACTTC. This sequence encodes CASSVGEGAPQETQYF.

J is TRBJ1-2 and V is TRBV6-5; 8 positions match TRBD1. Germline trimming cut 5 bases from V and 4 bases from J; bases unmatched to any gene: 6. This CDR3 spans 14 amino acids. Germline CDR1 and CDR2: MNHEY and SVGAGI. The CDR3 protein is CASSPPDRAYGYTF. In DNA, the CDR3 is TGTGCCAGCAGTCCCCCGGACAGGGCCTATGGCTACACCTTC.

This clone has only a few counts. The chain links TRBV18 to TRBJ1-1; D gene uncertain. V lost 6 bases to trimming and J lost 5 bases, with 16 bases between them. Germline V gene sequence: CDR1 KGHSH, CDR2 LQKENI. This CDR3 has 14 amino acids. For the CDR3, the DNA is TGTGCCAGCTCCTCAAATTTACTAGGGACTGAAGCTTTCTTT. Its translation: CASSSNLLGTEAFF.

The chain employs TRBV4-1 and TRBJ2-7, with 10 bases that match TRBD1. CDR1 and CDR2 (germline): MGHRA, YSYEKL. The V and J ends lost 5 bases and 4 bases, in that order; junction bases with no gene match: 8. The CDR3 has 15 residues. Here the CDR3 DNA reads TGCGCCAGCAGCTCGACCCGGGACAGGGGATACGAGCAGTACTTC. Amino acids: CASSSTRDRGYEQYF.

This chain links TRBV3-1 (or the pseudogene TRBV3-2) with TRBJ1-2; 11 nucleotides line up with TRBD1. The CDR3 extends over 17 amino acids. Per germline, CDR1 LGHDT and CDR2 YNNKEL (reference sequence). After removal of 4 bases from V and 2 bases from J, the junction contained 9 bases not matched to a gene. The CDR3 DNA reads TGTGCCAGCAGCCCGAGACCTGGACAGGGGGCCAACTATGGCTACACCTTC. Its protein is CASSPRPGQGANYGYTF.

This clone came up a few times. The chain links TRBV7-9 to TRBJ1-3; D not resolved. Germline V gene sequence: CDR1 SEHNR, CDR2 FQNEAQ (reference sequence). V lost 5 bases and J 0 bases, leaving 11 bases between the germline ends. This CDR3 has 15 amino acids. Here the CDR3 reads CASSPPDYSGNTIYF. DNA for the CDR3: TGTGCCAGCAGCCCCCCAGACTACTCTGGAAACACCATATATTTT.

This clone was detected only a few times. The chain links TRBV30 to TRBJ2-2; no reliable D call. V lost 0 bases to trimming and J lost 6 bases, with 5 bases between them. This CDR3 has 12 amino acids. The V gene's germline CDR1 is GTSNPN and CDR2 SVGIG (reference sequence). The CDR3 sequence: CAWSVPPGELFF. Written as DNA, the CDR3 is TGTGCCTGGAGTGTTCCTCCCGGGGAGCTGTTTTTT.

The J gene is TRBJ2-3, the V gene TRBV6-1, with unresolved D. Looked up from germline, CDR1 is MNHNS and CDR2 is SASEGT. This CDR3 comprises 12 residues. V lost 2 bases, J lost 5 bases, and 5 bases lay in between. The CDR3 coding sequence is TGTGCCAGCAGTGAAATACAAGATACGCAGTATTTT. It translates to CASSEIQDTQYF.

This clone has a handful of counts. V is TRBV25-1 and J is TRBJ1-3; D is unresolved. The V gene's germline CDR1 is MGHDK and CDR2 SYGVNS. Between the trimmed V and J ends, which lost 6 bases and 0 bases, there was a span of 15 bases. The CDR3 consists of 16 residues. The CDR3 protein is CASSRRQGLSGNTIYF. The CDR3 DNA follows: TGTGCCAGCAGCCGAAGACAAGGCCTCTCTGGAAACACCATATATTTT.

The V and J genes are TRBV3-1 (or the pseudogene TRBV3-2) and TRBJ1-1, with 7 bases identical to TRBD1. Trimming took 4 bases from V and 3 from J; bases not matched to a gene: 5. The CDR3 contains 14 residues. Germline V gene lookup returns CDR1 LGHDT and CDR2 YNNKEL (reference sequence). The CDR3 DNA sequence: TGTGCCAGCAGCCCGGGACAGCAAGACACTGAAGCTTTCTTT. This translates into CASSPGQQDTEAFF.

The J gene is TRBJ2-1, the V gene TRBV9; 9 positions agree with TRBD2. V lost 5 bases to trimming and J lost 7 bases; unmatched junction nucleotides: 4. Germline V gene lookup returns CDR1 SGDLS and CDR2 YYNGEE. The length of the CDR3 is 13 residues. The CDR3 coding sequence is TGTGCCAGCAGTAGTAGCGGGGGTAATGAGCAGTTCTTC. Translating it yields CASSSSGGNEQFF.

The chain has TRBV29-1 and TRBJ1-1, with 7 bases lining up with TRBD1. The V gene end was trimmed by 4 bases and the J gene end by 4 bases; junction bases not matched to a gene: 6. Germline values: CDR1 SQVTM, CDR2 ANQGSEA. The CDR3 extends over 13 amino acids. The CDR3 bases are TGCAGCGTTGGCTCGGCAGGGGGCACTGAAGCTTTCTTT. Protein product: CSVGSAGGTEAFF. Combining the CDR3 with reference TRBV29-1 and TRBJ1-1 gives the whole variable domain SAVISQKPSRDICQRGTSLTIQCQVDSQVTMMFWYRQQPGQSLTLIATANQGSEATYESGFVIDKFPISRPNLTFSTLTVSNMSPEDSSIYLCSVGSAGGTEAFFGQGTRLTVV.

The rearrangement uses TRBV7-3 and TRBJ1-3, with D unresolved. The germline V and J ends were trimmed by 5 bases and 4 bases, with 18 bases remaining between them. Germline loops: CDR1 SGHTA, CDR2 FQGTGA. The CDR3 has 16 residues. The CDR3 DNA reads TGTGCCAGCAGCCACACAACCAGGAACATCGGAAACACCATATATTTT. It codes for CASSHTTRNIGNTIYF.

The gene calls are TRBV18 and TRBJ2-4, with no clear D. The CDR3 is 20 residues long. The germline CDR1 and CDR2 sequences are KGHSH and LQKENI. Trimming pared 6 bases from V and 0 bases from J, leaving 27 bases between. The DNA for the CDR3 is TGTGCCAGCTCCCCCAAAGCAGTGGCTGGAGAATATCTAGCCAAAAACATTCAGTACTTC. Translated, it gives CASSPKAVAGEYLAKNIQYF.

The V and J genes are TRBV30 and TRBJ2-3; 14 nucleotides align to TRBD2. Looked up from germline, CDR1 is GTSNPN and CDR2 is SVGIG (reference sequence). CDR3 size: 16 residues. The junction had 4 bases not matched to a gene; V was cut back by 3 bases and J by 2 bases. CDR3 in DNA: TGTGCCTGGAGCGGACTAGCGGGGGGACTCACAGATACGCAGTATTTT. Residues: CAWSGLAGGLTDTQYF.

This rearrangement joins TRBV18 to TRBJ1-1; perhaps TRBD1 as D (5 bases). In germline, CDR1 is KGHSH, CDR2 LQKENI. This CDR3 is 15 amino acids long. V was cut by 3 bases and J by 5 bases, with 16 bases left in between. The CDR3 spells CASSPRGRRGTEAFF. DNA for the CDR3: TGTGCCAGCTCACCCCGCGGCAGGAGGGGAACTGAAGCTTTCTTT.